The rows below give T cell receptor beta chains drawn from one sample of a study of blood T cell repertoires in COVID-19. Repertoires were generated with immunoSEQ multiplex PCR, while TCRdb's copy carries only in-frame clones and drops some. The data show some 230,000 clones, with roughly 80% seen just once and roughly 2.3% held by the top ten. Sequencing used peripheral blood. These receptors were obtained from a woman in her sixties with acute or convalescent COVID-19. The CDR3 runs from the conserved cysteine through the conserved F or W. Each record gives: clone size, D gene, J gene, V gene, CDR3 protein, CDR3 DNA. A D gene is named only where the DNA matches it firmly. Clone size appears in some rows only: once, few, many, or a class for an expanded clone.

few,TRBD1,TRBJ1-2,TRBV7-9,CASTPGTGGVSPSYGYTF,TGTGCCAGCACTCCCGGGACAGGGGGCGTTTCGCCTAGCTATGGCTACACCTTC
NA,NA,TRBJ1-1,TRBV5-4,CASSFSGTEAFF,TGTGCCAGCAGCTTTTCCGGGACTGAAGCTTTCTTT
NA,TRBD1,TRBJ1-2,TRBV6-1,CASSAQGFGGNYGYTF,TGTGCCAGCAGTGCACAGGGGTTTGGGGGGAACTATGGCTACACCTTC
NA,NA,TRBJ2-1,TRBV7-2,CASSLWADEQFF,TGTGCCAGCAGCCTCTGGGCCGATGAGCAGTTCTTC
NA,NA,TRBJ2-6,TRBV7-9,CASTPPTGANVLTF,TGTGCCAGCACCCCCCCTACGGGGGCCAACGTCCTGACTTTC
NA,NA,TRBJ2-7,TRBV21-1,CAIRGWEQYF,TGTGCCATTCGGGGGTGGGAGCAGTACTTC
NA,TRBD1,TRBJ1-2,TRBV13,CASRRGGAENYGYTF,TGTGCCAGCAGACGAGGGGGCGCGGAAAACTATGGCTACACCTTC
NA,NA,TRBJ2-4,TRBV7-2,CASSAGAGVGRGIQYF,TGTGCCAGCAGCGCCGGAGCAGGGGTTGGCCGGGGCATTCAGTACTTC
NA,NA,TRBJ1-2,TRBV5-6,CASSGTSPYGYTF,TGTGCCAGCAGCGGGACATCGCCCTATGGCTACACCTTC
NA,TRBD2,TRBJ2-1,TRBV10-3,CAISGASGGAYNEQFF,TGTGCCATCAGTGGGGCAAGCGGGGGGGCCTACAATGAGCAGTTCTTC
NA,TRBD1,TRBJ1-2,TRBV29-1,CSVPDRVWGYTF,TGCAGCGTCCCGGACAGGGTATGGGGCTACACCTTC
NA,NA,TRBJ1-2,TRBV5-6,CASSFSLGGTNYGYTF,TGTGCCAGCAGCTTTTCCTTAGGGGGTACTAACTATGGCTACACCTTC
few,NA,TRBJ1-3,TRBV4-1,CASSPGPTGPGNTIYF,TGCGCCAGCAGCCCAGGCCCCACAGGGCCTGGAAACACCATATATTTT
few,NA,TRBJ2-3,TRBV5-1,CASSLRPGHQTDTQYF,TGCGCCAGCAGCTTACGTCCTGGGCACCAAACAGATACGCAGTATTTT
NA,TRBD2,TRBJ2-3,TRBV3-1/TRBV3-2,CASSQESSGEVVADTQYF,TGTGCCAGCAGCCAAGAAAGCAGCGGGGAAGTTGTCGCAGATACGCAGTATTTT
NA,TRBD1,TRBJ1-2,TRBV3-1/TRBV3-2,CASIGQGGRGYTF,TGTGCCAGCATCGGACAGGGCGGACGCGGCTACACCTTC
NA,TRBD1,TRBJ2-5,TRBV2,CASSAPQGFGETQYF,TGTGCCAGCAGTGCCCCACAGGGGTTCGGAGAGACCCAGTACTTC
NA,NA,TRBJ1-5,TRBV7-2,CASSRSHRAHQPQHF,TGTGCCAGCAGCCGTTCCCACAGGGCTCATCAGCCCCAGCATTTT
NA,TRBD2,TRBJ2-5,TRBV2,CASNWGGETQYF,TGTGCCAGCAACTGGGGGGGGGAGACCCAGTACTTC
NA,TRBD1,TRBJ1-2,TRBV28,CASSRSDRLYGYTF,TGTGCCAGCAGCCGATCGGACAGGTTATATGGCTACACCTTC
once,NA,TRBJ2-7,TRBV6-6,CASSRATGSKTYEQYF,TGTGCCAGCAGTCGAGCGACAGGCTCGAAAACCTACGAGCAGTACTTC
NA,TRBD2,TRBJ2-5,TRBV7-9,CASSPPKAGHKETQYF,TGTGCCAGCAGTCCTCCCAAAGCGGGGCATAAAGAGACCCAGTACTTC
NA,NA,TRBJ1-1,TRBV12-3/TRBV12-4,CASSLEWPTEAFF,TGTGCCAGCAGTTTAGAATGGCCCACTGAAGCTTTCTTT
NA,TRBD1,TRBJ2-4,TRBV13,CASSFRPRDRGFGLAKNIQYF,TGTGCCAGCAGCTTTAGACCCCGCGACAGGGGTTTTGGCCTAGCCAAAAACATTCAGTACTTC
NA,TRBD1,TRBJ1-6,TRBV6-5,CASGSGGNSPLHF,TGTGCCAGCGGTTCAGGGGGAAATTCACCCCTCCACTTT
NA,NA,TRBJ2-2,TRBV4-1,CASSQEIATVTGELFF,TGCGCCAGCAGCCAAGAAATCGCGACTGTTACCGGGGAGCTGTTTTTT
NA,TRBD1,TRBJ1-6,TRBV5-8,CASSQGQARYNSPLHF,TGTGCCAGCAGCCAGGGACAGGCTCGCTATAATTCACCCCTCCACTTT
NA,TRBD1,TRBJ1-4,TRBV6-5,CASSRRTGGNEKLFF,TGTGCCAGCAGCCGTCGGACAGGGGGTAATGAAAAACTGTTTTTT
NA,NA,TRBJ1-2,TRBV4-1,CASSQETANSYGYTF,TGCGCCAGCAGCCAAGAGACAGCCAACTCCTATGGCTACACCTTC
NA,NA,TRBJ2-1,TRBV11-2,CASSLDLSGVAYNEQFF,TGTGCCAGCAGCTTAGATTTATCAGGGGTGGCCTACAATGAGCAGTTCTTC
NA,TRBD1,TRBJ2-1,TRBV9,CASSAGGGNYNEQFF,TGTGCCAGCAGCGCAGGGGGCGGCAACTACAATGAGCAGTTCTTC
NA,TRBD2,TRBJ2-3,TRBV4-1,CASSQEVAGGIDTQYF,TGCGCCAGCAGCCAAGAGGTAGCGGGGGGTATAGATACGCAGTATTTT
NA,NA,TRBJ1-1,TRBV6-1,CASSEQGPGNTEAFF,TGTGCCAGCAGTGAACAGGGCCCAGGAAACACTGAAGCTTTCTTT
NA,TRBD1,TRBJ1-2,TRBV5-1,CASSKINTGGSGYTF,TGCGCCAGTAGCAAAATTAATACAGGGGGCAGTGGCTACACCTTC
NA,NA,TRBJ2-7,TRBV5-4,CASSLEPTYEQYF,TGTGCCAGCAGCTTGGAGCCGACCTACGAGCAGTACTTC
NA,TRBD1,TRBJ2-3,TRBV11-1,CASSLGDRGTDTQYF,TGTGCCAGCAGCTTAGGAGACAGGGGAACCGATACGCAGTATTTT
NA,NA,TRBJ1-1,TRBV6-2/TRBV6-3,CASSLTGTNTEAFF,TGTGCCAGCAGCCTCACAGGGACGAACACTGAAGCTTTCTTT
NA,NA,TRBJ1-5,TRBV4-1,CASSQEGGNQPQHF,TGCGCCAGCAGCCAAGAAGGGGGCAATCAGCCCCAGCATTTT
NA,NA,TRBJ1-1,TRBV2,CASSVSEAVNTEAFF,TGTGCCAGCAGTGTTTCGGAGGCGGTGAACACTGAAGCTTTCTTT
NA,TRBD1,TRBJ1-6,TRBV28,CASSPGTGQWSSYNSPLHF,TGTGCCAGCAGTCCCGGGACAGGGCAATGGAGCTCCTATAATTCACCCCTCCACTTT
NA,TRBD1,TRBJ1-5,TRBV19,CAGTTGDQPQHF,TGTGCCGGAACGACAGGGGATCAGCCCCAGCATTTT
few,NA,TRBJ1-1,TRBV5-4,CASSPGEGRDTEAFF,TGTGCCAGCAGCCCCGGGGAGGGGAGGGACACTGAAGCTTTCTTT
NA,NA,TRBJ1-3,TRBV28,CAILSGNTIYF,TGTGCCATTCTCTCTGGAAACACCATATATTTT
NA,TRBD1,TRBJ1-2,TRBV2,CASSDGQGIYGYTF,TGTGCCAGCAGTGATGGACAGGGAATTTATGGCTACACCTTC
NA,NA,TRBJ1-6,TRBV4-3,CASSQDLGRGNSPLHF,TGCGCCAGCAGCCAAGATTTGGGCAGGGGTAATTCACCCCTCCACTTT
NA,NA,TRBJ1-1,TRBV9,CASSVAPNLNTEAFF,TGTGCCAGCAGCGTAGCTCCAAACTTGAACACTGAAGCTTTCTTT
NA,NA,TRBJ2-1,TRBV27,CASRKPEWRGHNEQFF,TGTGCCAGCAGAAAACCCGAGTGGAGGGGGCACAATGAGCAGTTCTTC
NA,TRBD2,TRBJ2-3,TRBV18,CASSPSAGEITDTQYF,TGTGCCAGCTCACCATCAGCGGGGGAGATCACAGATACGCAGTATTTT